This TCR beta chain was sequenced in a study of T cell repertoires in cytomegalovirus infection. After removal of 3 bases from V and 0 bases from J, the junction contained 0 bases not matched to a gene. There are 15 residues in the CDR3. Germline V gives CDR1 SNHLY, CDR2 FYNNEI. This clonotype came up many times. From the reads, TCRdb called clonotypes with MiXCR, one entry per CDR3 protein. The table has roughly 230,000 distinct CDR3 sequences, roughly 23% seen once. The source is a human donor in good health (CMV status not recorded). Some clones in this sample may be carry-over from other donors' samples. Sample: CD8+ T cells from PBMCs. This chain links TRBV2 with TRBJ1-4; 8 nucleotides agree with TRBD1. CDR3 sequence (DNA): TGTGCCAGCAGTGAGGGACAGGCAACTAATGAAAAACTGTTTTTT. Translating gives CASSEGQATNEKLFF. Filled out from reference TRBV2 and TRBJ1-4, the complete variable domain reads EPEVTQTPSHQVTQMGQEVILRCVPISNHLYFYWYRQILGQKVEFLVSFYNNEISEKSEIFDDQFSVERPDGSNFTLKIRSTKLEDSAMYFCASSEGQATNEKLFFGSGTQLSVL.